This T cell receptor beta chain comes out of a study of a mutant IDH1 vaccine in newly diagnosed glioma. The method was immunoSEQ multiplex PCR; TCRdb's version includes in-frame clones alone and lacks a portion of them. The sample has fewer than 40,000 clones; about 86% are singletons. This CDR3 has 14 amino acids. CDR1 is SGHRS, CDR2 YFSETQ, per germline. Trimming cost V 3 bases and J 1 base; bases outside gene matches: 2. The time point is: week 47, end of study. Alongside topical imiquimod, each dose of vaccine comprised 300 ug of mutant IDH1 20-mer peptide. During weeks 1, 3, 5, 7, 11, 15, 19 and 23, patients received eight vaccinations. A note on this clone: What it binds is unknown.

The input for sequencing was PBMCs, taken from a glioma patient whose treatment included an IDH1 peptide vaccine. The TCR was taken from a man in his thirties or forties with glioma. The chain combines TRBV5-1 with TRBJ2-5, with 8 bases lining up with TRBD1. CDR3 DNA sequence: TGCGCCAGCAGCTCCACAGGGGGCCAAGAGACCCAGTACTTC. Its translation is CASSSTGGQETQYF.